A single sample gave rise to the 25 T cell receptor beta chains below, sequenced in a study of T cell changes during pregnancy in multiple sclerosis. The method was immunoSEQ multiplex PCR; TCRdb's version includes in-frame clones alone and lacks a portion of them. The data show fewer than 60,000 clones, around 90% seen once. This material consisted of peripheral blood, taken after pregnancy. Every receptor here comes from a female donor in good health, enrolled as a control in a pregnancy study.

CDR3 sequence reads: CASSQGGKGAGYEQYF. In nucleotides, the CDR3 is TGCGCCAGCAGCCAAGGAGGAAAGGGGGCGGGTTACGAGCAGTACTTC. The chain couples TRBV4-3 to TRBJ2-7, with TRBD1 matching 7 bases. Germline V gene sequence: CDR1 LGHNA, CDR2 YSLEER. This CDR3 comprises 16 residues. J gave up 4 bases and V 1 base, and 10 bases lay outside the gene matches.

The J gene is TRBJ1-2, the V gene TRBV7-2; TRBD1 is a possible D gene (5 bases). CDR1 is SGHTA, CDR2 FQGNSA, per germline. The germline V and J ends were trimmed by 1 base and 3 bases, with 15 bases remaining between them. The CDR3 is 16 amino acids. The DNA of the CDR3 is TGTGCCAGCAGCTTAGGGGGGGGTACCAGCCACTATGGCTACACCTTC. Encoded protein: CASSLGGGTSHYGYTF. The complete variable domain, with remaining parts taken from reference TRBV7-2 and TRBJ1-2, reads GAGVSQSPSNKVTEKGKDVELRCDPISGHTALYWYRQSLGQGLEFLIYFQGNSAPDKSGLPSDRFSAERTGGSVSTLTIQRTQQEDSAVYLCASSLGGGTSHYGYTFGSGTRLTVV.

The chain joins TRBV4-3 to TRBJ1-2; tentatively, D is TRBD1 (6 bases). V gave up 0 bases and J gave up 8 bases, with 13 bases separating them. Per the germline V gene, CDR1 is LGHNA and CDR2 is YSLEER. This CDR3 has 14 residues. For the CDR3, the DNA is TGCGCCAGCAGCCAAGACGAGGGAGACAGGGGCTACACCTTC. This sequence encodes CASSQDEGDRGYTF.

J is TRBJ1-2 and V is TRBV11-2; 8 nucleotides agree with TRBD1. The CDR3 length is 14 residues. Germline lookup yields CDR1 SGHAT and CDR2 FQNNGV. V lost 3 bases to trimming and J lost 8 bases; unmatched junction nucleotides: 8. The chain's CDR3 is CASSLDRVIRGYTF. For the CDR3, the DNA is TGTGCCAGCAGCTTGGACAGGGTCATTAGGGGCTACACCTTC.

This clone was found once. V is TRBV4-3 and J is TRBJ1-2; 7 bases line up with TRBD1. The CDR3 sequence is 15 residues long. V shed 0 bases, J shed 7 bases, and the junction held 8 bases outside the gene matches. Germline V gene sequence: CDR1 LGHNA, CDR2 YSLEER. CDR3 nucleotides: TGCGCCAGCAGCCAAGATAGAGGACAGGCTTTTGGCTACACCTTC. It yields the protein CASSQDRGQAFGYTF.

The rearrangement joins TRBV14 to TRBJ2-1, with 9 bases aligning to TRBD2. The CDR3 consists of 17 residues. The V gene end was trimmed by 0 bases and the J gene end by 4 bases; junction bases not matched to a gene: 7. The germline gives CDR1 SGHDN, CDR2 FVKESK. This CDR3 reads CASSQERLAGIYNEQFF. CDR3 coding DNA: TGTGCCAGCAGCCAAGAAAGGCTAGCGGGGATTTACAATGAGCAGTTCTTC.

This sequence joins TRBV2 and TRBJ2-2, with 7 bases identical to TRBD2. J was trimmed by 5 bases and V by 4 bases; bases with no gene match: 1. This CDR3 is 13 amino acids long. Looked up from germline, CDR1 is SNHLY and CDR2 is FYNNEI. The CDR3 DNA follows: TGTGCCAGCAGTGTGCGGGAGACCGGGGAGCTGTTTTTT. Translation: CASSVRETGELFF.

The chain links TRBV6-5 to TRBJ2-3; possible D gene TRBD1, 5 bases. Per germline, CDR1 MNHEY and CDR2 SVGAGI. CDR3 length: 13 residues. The V end lost 7 bases, the J end lost 6 bases, and 14 bases lay between the germline ends. The chain's CDR3 is CASTPGSGDTQYF. The CDR3 DNA follows: TGTGCCAGCACTCCAGGGTCTGGGGATACGCAGTATTTT.

J is TRBJ1-5 and V is TRBV6-5; TRBD1 matches at 7 bases. The CDR3 consists of 13 residues. Trimming removed 7 bases from V and 2 bases from J; junction bases left unmatched: 2. Germline lookup yields CDR1 MNHEY and CDR2 SVGAGI. This chain's CDR3 is CASKGQGNQPQHF. The CDR3 nucleotides read TGTGCCAGCAAAGGACAGGGCAATCAGCCCCAGCATTTT.

V usage is TRBV30 and J usage is TRBJ1-1; tentative D call: TRBD1 (6 bases). The CDR3 spans 12 residues. Trimming pared 4 bases from V and 1 base from J, leaving 7 bases between. The germline CDR1 and CDR2 sequences are GTSNPN and SVGIG (reference sequence). CDR3 DNA sequence: TGTGCCTGGACAGGGGAGAACACTGAAGCTTTCTTT. Translation gives CAWTGENTEAFF.

This chain links TRBV5-1 with TRBJ1-1, with D hard to call. Germline values: CDR1 SGHRS, CDR2 YFSETQ. The CDR3 has 14 amino acids. Trimming shortened V by 2 bases and J by 0 bases, and 8 bases separated the two germline ends. The CDR3 nucleotides read TGCGCCAGCAGCTTACAAATGTTGAACACTGAAGCTTTCTTT. Its translation: CASSLQMLNTEAFF.

This clone was seen just once. The CDR3 spells CASSISGVSTDTQYF. The DNA for the CDR3 is TGTGCCAGTAGTATAAGCGGGGTTAGCACAGATACGCAGTATTTT. The chain combines TRBV19 with TRBJ2-3, with 7 bases identical to TRBD2. The germline gives CDR1 LNHDA, CDR2 SQIVND (reference sequence). The J segment lost 0 bases and the V segment lost 2 bases, leaving 2 bases of the junction unmatched. This CDR3 region has 15 residues. Drawing the rest from reference TRBV19 and TRBJ2-3, the complete variable domain is DGGITQSPKYLFRKEGQNVTLSCEQNLNHDAMYWYRQDPGQGLRLIYYSQIVNDFQKGDIAEGYSVSREKKESFPLTVTSAQKNPTAFYLCASSISGVSTDTQYFGPGTRLTVL.

The CDR3 coding sequence is TGTGCCAGCATACTAGCGGGGCGGGCAGATACGCAGTATTTT. Translation gives CASILAGRADTQYF. The V and J genes are TRBV5-6 and TRBJ2-3, with TRBD2 matching 10 bases. CDR1 is SGHDT, CDR2 YYEEEE, per germline. This CDR3 spans 14 amino acids. V lost 6 bases and J lost 4; bases outside the gene matches: 5. The entire variable domain, with the rest obtained from reference TRBV5-6 and TRBJ2-3, is as follows: DAGVTQSPTHLIKTRGQQVTLRCSPKSGHDTVSWYQQALGQGPQFIFQYYEEEERQRGNFPDRFSGHQFPNYSSELNVNALLLGDSALYLCASILAGRADTQYFGPGTRLTVL.

This chain joins TRBV15 and TRBJ1-2; D call uncertain. The CDR3 runs 14 residues. From germline, CDR1 is LNHNV and CDR2 YYDKDF (reference sequence). V shed 0 bases and J shed 10 bases, with 15 bases lying between them. Written as DNA, the CDR3 is TGTGCCACCAGCAGAGATATGGGCCTGACGCCCTACACCTTC. Translated: CATSRDMGLTPYTF.

The chain recombines TRBV13 with TRBJ2-1; weak D call: TRBD1 (5 bases). CDR3 size: 15 residues. Trimming cost V 5 bases and J 2 bases, with 13 bases left between them. Germline CDR1 is PRHDT and CDR2 is FYEKMQ (reference sequence). CDR3 in DNA: TGTGCCAGCAGCCGCAGGGTAAGCCCCTACAATGAGCAGTTCTTC. It yields the protein CASSRRVSPYNEQFF.

This rearrangement joins TRBV10-3 to TRBJ1-2, with D unclear. This CDR3 has 17 residues. V lost 4 bases to trimming and J lost 6 bases, with 24 bases between them. Looked up from germline, CDR1 is ENHRY and CDR2 is SYGVKD. The CDR3 nucleotides read TGTGCCATCAGTGGGACTCGACGGGAACCCGTCGGCCATGGCTACACCTTC. Its protein product is CAISGTRREPVGHGYTF.

This chain connects TRBV7-6 to TRBJ1-1; D call uncertain. Germline V gene lookup returns CDR1 SGHVS and CDR2 FNYEAQ. V shed 2 bases and J shed 3 bases, with 4 bases lying between them. The CDR3 extends over 12 amino acids. The CDR3 DNA sequence: TGTGCCAGCAGCTTACGGGACACTGAAGCTTTCTTT. Its protein product is CASSLRDTEAFF.

The rearrangement uses TRBV6-6 and TRBJ1-2; no reliable D call. Germline assignment: CDR1 MNHNY and CDR2 SVGAGI (reference sequence). Trimming left V 7 bases short and J 3 bases short, with 21 bases between. CDR3 length: 16 residues. The CDR3 loop is CASTQREGGLHYGYTF. Here the CDR3 DNA reads TGTGCCAGCACCCAAAGGGAAGGAGGACTACACTATGGCTACACCTTC.

This chain links TRBV5-5 with TRBJ2-5; D is unresolved. The V gene's germline CDR1 is SGHKS and CDR2 YYEKEE (reference sequence). The CDR3 covers 13 residues. The V and J ends lost 2 bases and 2 bases respectively, with 7 bases between them. The CDR3 sequence: CASSFLEQETQYF. CDR3 sequence (DNA): TGTGCCAGCAGCTTTCTGGAGCAAGAGACCCAGTACTTC.

The chain is built from TRBV25-1 and TRBJ1-3; a weak D match, TRBD1 (5 bases). Trimming removed 5 bases at V and 4 bases at J, with 12 bases between. Germline V gene lookup returns CDR1 MGHDK and CDR2 SYGVNS. The CDR3 sequence is 14 residues long. The CDR3 here is CASSKGLEGNTIYF. The CDR3 DNA sequence: TGTGCCAGCAGTAAGGGACTTGAGGGAAACACCATATATTTT.

The J gene is TRBJ2-3, the V gene TRBV5-8; D is possibly TRBD2 (7 bases). The V gene lost 1 base and the J gene lost 0 bases, with 12 bases spanning the gap. Germline CDR1 reads SGHTS; CDR2 reads YDEGEE. The CDR3 covers 16 residues. CDR3 bases: TGTGCCAGCAGCTTGTGGAGGGGGGGAAGCACAGATACGCAGTATTTT. The encoded protein is CASSLWRGGSTDTQYF.

V and J are TRBV21-1 and TRBJ2-7; no DNA check was done on the table's D call, TRBD2. TRBV21-1 is listed as a pseudogene. The CDR3 totals 15 residues. CDR3 sequence reads: CASSGAGRTSYEQYF. The CDR3 DNA follows: TGTGCCAGCAGCGGGGCGGGGAGGACTTCCTACGAGCAGTACTTC.

Only a few counts were recorded for this clone. The chain has TRBV19 and TRBJ1-3, with TRBD1 matching 7 bases. Germline V gives CDR1 LNHDA, CDR2 SQIVND (reference sequence). The CDR3 runs to 13 residues. With V trimmed by 8 bases and J by 2 bases, 3 bases remained unmatched. The chain's CDR3 is CASRQGTGNTIYF. The CDR3 DNA sequence: TGTGCCAGTCGACAGGGAACTGGAAACACCATATATTTT. The whole variable domain, filled in from reference TRBV19 and TRBJ1-3, reads DGGITQSPKYLFRKEGQNVTLSCEQNLNHDAMYWYRQDPGQGLRLIYYSQIVNDFQKGDIAEGYSVSREKKESFPLTVTSAQKNPTAFYLCASRQGTGNTIYFGEGSWLTVV.

The chain combines TRBV5-1 with TRBJ2-1, with D perhaps matching TRBD2 (5 bases). The CDR3 has 16 residues. The V gene's germline CDR1 is SGHRS and CDR2 YFSETQ. V lost 3 bases, J lost 2 bases, and 15 bases lay in between. In DNA, the CDR3 is TGCGCCAGCAGCTCCAGAGGAGGAGGTCCCTACAATGAGCAGTTCTTC. This translates into CASSSRGGGPYNEQFF.

This chain joins TRBV27 and TRBJ1-1; no definite D call. V lost 6 bases, J lost 7 bases, and 12 bases lay in between. Germline CDR1 is MNHEY and CDR2 is SMNVEV (reference sequence). The CDR3 has 12 residues. The CDR3 sequence is CASRALVSEAFF. The CDR3 region has the DNA TGTGCCAGCAGAGCACTGGTGAGTGAAGCTTTCTTT.